One and the same sample provided the 4 T cell receptor beta chains below, sequenced in a study of CD8+CD57+ T cells in acquired aplastic anemia. Template material for TCR beta VDJ and CDR3 profiling consisted of genomic DNA. TCRdb ran MiXCR on the reads and lists one entry per CDR3 protein. The profile covers hundreds of thousands of distinct CDR3 sequences, with around 43% appearing a single time and 6.5% to 10% taken by the ten largest. Whoever was chosen for sequencing had shown CD8+CD57+ cell expansion by flow cytometry. Material: sorted CD4+, CD8+, or CD8+CD57+ T cells (not recorded which) from PBMCs. These receptors all stem from a human donor with aplastic anemia.

The CDR3 DNA reads as TGCGCCAGCAGTGAGTCGAGGGAGGGACGGTTCTTC. Residues: CASSESREGRFF. The chain employs TRBV10-1 and TRBJ2-1, with 7 bases lining up with TRBD2. The CDR3 runs 12 residues. Trimming took 0 bases from V and 15 from J; bases not matched to a gene: 5. Germline lookup yields CDR1 WNHNN and CDR2 SYGVQD (reference sequence).

The V gene is TRBV9, the J gene TRBJ2-5, with D possibly matching TRBD1 (6 bases). With 3 bases removed from V and 0 bases from J, the gap between germline ends came to 9 bases. Germline V gene sequence: CDR1 SGDLS, CDR2 YYNGEE. The CDR3 runs 14 residues. The CDR3 DNA reads TGTGCCAGCAGCGGCTGGGACAACCAAGAGACCCAGTACTTC. It translates to CASSGWDNQETQYF.

In its sample, this clonotype was seen many times. The J gene is TRBJ1-4, the V gene TRBV5-6; perhaps TRBD1 as D (5 bases). Germline-derived CDR1 and CDR2 are SGHDT and YYEEEE. V was cut by 1 base and J by 2 bases, with 9 bases left in between. The CDR3 length is 15 residues. CDR3 protein: CASSLRGLTNEKLFF. In DNA form, the CDR3 reads TGTGCCAGCAGCTTGAGGGGACTGACTAATGAAAAACTGTTTTTT. Full variable domain (missing parts from reference TRBV5-6 and TRBJ1-4): DAGVTQSPTHLIKTRGQQVTLRCSPKSGHDTVSWYQQALGQGPQFIFQYYEEEERQRGNFPDRFSGHQFPNYSSELNVNALLLGDSALYLCASSLRGLTNEKLFFGSGTQLSVL.

The chain couples TRBV30 to TRBJ2-2, with TRBD1 as a possible D gene (5 bases). V dropped 8 bases and J dropped 4 bases, with 14 bases sitting between them. CDR3 length equals 13 residues. From germline, CDR1 is GTSNPN and CDR2 SVGIG (reference sequence). CDR3 sequence: CARDSFGTGELFF. In nucleotides, the CDR3 is TGTGCCAGAGACAGTTTCGGCACCGGGGAGCTGTTTTTT. Using reference TRBV30 and TRBJ2-2 for the parts outside the CDR3, the full variable domain is SQTIHQWPATLVQPVGSPLSLECTVEGTSNPNLYWYRQAAGRGLQLLFYSVGIGQISSEVPQNLSASRPQDRQFILSSKKLLLSDSGFYLCARDSFGTGELFFGEGSRLTVL.